Listed below are T cell receptor beta chains from one sample, sequenced in a study of identical twins. TCRdb itself ran the 5' RACE reads through MiXCR, one entry per CDR3 protein. This sample has 400,000 to 550,000 distinct CDR3 sequences, with over 11% found just once. These same records also appear under a second study, on yellow fever vaccine responses in identical twins.

Sequenced sample: CD4+ T cells sorted from blood. The receptors originated from a young woman in good health. CDR3s include the opening cysteine and the closing phenylalanine or tryptophan. Fields, in order: V gene, J gene, clone size, D gene, CDR3 protein, CDR3 DNA. D genes are given only for firm matches. Rows give clone size only sometimes, using once, few, many, or a class for an expanded clone.

TRBV5-1	TRBJ2-7	.	TRBD1	CASSRTLTGGAYEQYF	TGCGCCAGCAGCCGCACCCTCACAGGGGGCGCGTACGAGCAGTACTTC
TRBV12-3/TRBV12-4	TRBJ1-1	.	.	CASRLQENTEAFF	TGTGCCAGCAGGCTACAGGAGAACACTGAAGCTTTCTTT
TRBV6-2/TRBV6-3	TRBJ2-1	many	TRBD2	CASSYTVGLAGLSYNEQFF	TGTGCCAGCAGTTACACCGTCGGACTAGCGGGCCTGTCCTACAATGAGCAGTTCTTC
TRBV6-4	TRBJ2-7	few	.	CASTFNPGCSSFGEQYF	TGTGCCAGCACCTTTAACCCCGGGTGTAGTTCGTTTGGGGAGCAGTACTTC
TRBV7-9	TRBJ2-7	few	TRBD2	CASSLNPGTSVYEQYF	TGTGCCAGCAGCTTAAACCCCGGGACTAGCGTGTACGAGCAGTACTTC
TRBV6-2/TRBV6-3	TRBJ2-7	many	.	CASSYSRYEQYF	TGTGCCAGCAGTTACTCCCGTTACGAGCAGTACTTC
TRBV18	TRBJ1-1	few	.	CASSPGRGTEAFF	TGTGCCAGCTCACCAGGGAGAGGCACTGAAGCTTTCTTT
TRBV5-6	TRBJ2-2	once	TRBD1	CASSLVGQGNTGELFF	TGTGCCAGCAGCTTGGTTGGACAGGGGAACACCGGGGAGCTGTTTTTT
TRBV28	TRBJ2-5	.	TRBD1	CASSLGKGAAIQETQYF	TGTGCCAGCAGTTTAGGGAAGGGGGCAGCGATCCAAGAGACCCAGTACTTC
TRBV11-1	TRBJ1-2	few	TRBD1	CASTEQGAIGGYTF	TGTGCCAGCACTGAACAGGGGGCAATCGGTGGCTACACCTTC
TRBV6-5	TRBJ2-5	.	TRBD1	CASSYSLGTGYRETQYF	TGTGCCAGCAGTTACTCTTTAGGGACAGGGTACCGAGAGACCCAGTACTTC
TRBV3-1	TRBJ2-7	.	.	CASSQDDREQYF	TGTGCCAGCAGCCAAGATGACCGGGAGCAGTACTTC
TRBV15	TRBJ1-2	.	.	CATSGGNGYTF	TGTGCCACCAGCGGGGGGAATGGCTACACCTTC
TRBV18	TRBJ2-7	.	.	CASSPSAAGASSYEQYF	TGTGCCAGCTCACCTTCCGCAGCAGGGGCCTCAAGTTACGAGCAGTACTTC
TRBV6-5	TRBJ2-3	few	TRBD1	CASSYGQGRTDTQYF	TGTGCCAGCAGTTACGGACAGGGGAGGACAGATACGCAGTATTTT
TRBV10-3	TRBJ2-7	many	TRBD1	CALSGQGAPLGEQYF	TGTGCCTTGTCTGGACAGGGGGCGCCATTAGGCGAGCAGTACTTC
TRBV7-9	TRBJ2-7	few	TRBD1	CASSRTGDRTYEQYF	TGTGCCAGCAGCCGCACAGGGGACCGAACCTACGAGCAGTACTTC
TRBV10-3	TRBJ2-4	.	TRBD1	CAISESTLDRQYF	TGTGCCATCAGTGAGTCGACACTGGACAGGCAGTACTTC
TRBV28	TRBJ2-1	few	.	CASRQGIAYNEQFF	TGTGCTAGCAGGCAGGGAATCGCCTACAATGAGCAGTTCTTC
TRBV20-1	TRBJ2-3	.	TRBD2	CSASPLAGDTDTQYF	TGCAGTGCTAGTCCTCTAGCGGGAGACACAGATACGCAGTATTTT
TRBV29-1	TRBJ2-1	few	TRBD1	CSVSRGQGHFEQFF	TGCAGCGTTTCAAGGGGACAGGGTCATTTCGAGCAGTTCTTC
TRBV20-1	TRBJ2-1	.	TRBD2	CSAIKRERREVYNEQFF	TGCAGTGCTATTAAGCGGGAGCGCCGGGAGGTCTACAATGAGCAGTTCTTC
TRBV18	TRBJ2-2	.	TRBD2	CASSQTSGQNTGELFF	TGTGCCAGCTCACAGACTAGCGGACAAAACACCGGGGAGCTGTTTTTT
TRBV7-2	TRBJ2-5	.	.	CASSSSLRGREETQYF	TGTGCCAGCAGCTCCTCCCTGCGGGGACGGGAAGAGACCCAGTACTTC
TRBV12-3/TRBV12-4	TRBJ2-2	many	TRBD1	CASSDWTGGNTGELFF	TGTGCCAGCAGTGACTGGACAGGGGGTAACACCGGGGAGCTGTTTTTT